This entry concerns a single TCR beta chain. The record originates from a study of shared clonotypes between healthy human individuals. TCRdb keeps only in-frame clones here, not all; method: immunoSEQ multiplex PCR. Of 1,400,000 or so clones listed, about 98.5% are singletons. The germline CDR1 and CDR2 sequences are SGHAT and FQNNGV. The CDR3 is 15 residues long. V was cut by 7 bases and J by 3 bases, with 16 bases left in between. Sequencing was done on a sample of naive CD4+ T cells sorted from blood. The subset: CD45RA+ positively selected. This TCR came from a man in his thirties or forties in good health. This chain connects TRBV11-2 to TRBJ2-1; D tentatively reads TRBD1 or TRBD2 (5 bases each). CDR3 coding DNA: TGTGCCAGCACCGCCGGGGCGGGCCTCTACAATGAGCAGTTCTTC. This sequence encodes CASTAGAGLYNEQFF.